Presented here are 21 T cell receptor beta chains from one specimen sequenced in a study of blood T cell repertoires in COVID-19. The assay was immunoSEQ multiplex PCR, and TCRdb's table has in-frame clones only and misses some. The top ten clones hold about 6.3% of a sample with fewer than 450,000 clones, about 89% of them seen once. Sequencing used peripheral blood. The receptors stem from a woman between 45 and 65 years old with COVID-19, enrolled during active disease.

V and J are TRBV6-6 and TRBJ2-7; 9 bases are shared with TRBD1. The trim removed 4 bases at V and 3 bases at J, leaving 4 bases unmatched. CDR3 size: 14 residues. The germline V gene encodes CDR1 MNHNY and CDR2 SVGAGI (reference sequence). The CDR3 DNA follows: TGTGCCAGCAGTTCTCGGGACAGGGACTACGAGCAGTACTTC. Translation gives CASSSRDRDYEQYF.

The CDR3 DNA is TGTGCCAGCAGCCCAGCCGGGACAGGGGCAAACACCATATATTTT. Residues: CASSPAGTGANTIYF. The rearrangement joins TRBV7-2 to TRBJ1-3, with 10 bases lining up with TRBD1. Germline V gene data show CDR1 as SGHTA and CDR2 as FQGNSA. Trimming cost V 5 bases and J 6 bases; bases outside gene matches: 7. CDR3 length: 15 residues.

DNA of the CDR3: TGTGCCAGCAGTTTATCGAGTATACGAGGCAGGGTAGTACCAAATGAAAAACTGTTTTTT. Its protein is CASSLSSIRGRVVPNEKLFF. The J gene is TRBJ1-4, the V gene TRBV27; TRBD1 is a possible D gene (5 bases). Germline V gene sequence: CDR1 MNHEY, CDR2 SMNVEV (reference sequence). The ends were cut back, 0 bases at V and 5 bases at J, with 25 bases in the middle. The CDR3 totals 20 residues.

This clone was seen just once. This chain links TRBV5-4 with TRBJ2-1; D not resolved. Germline loops: CDR1 SGHNT, CDR2 YYREEE (reference sequence). V was trimmed by 1 base and J by 0 bases, leaving 11 bases between them. The CDR3 loop spans 16 amino acids. The CDR3 DNA sequence: TGTGCCAGCAGCTTGCCCCGATCGAGCTCCTACAATGAGCAGTTCTTC. Its protein product is CASSLPRSSSYNEQFF.

This sequence joins TRBV4-1 and TRBJ2-3; D ambiguous. The V end was cut by 0 bases, the J end by 2 bases, with 6 bases between. The CDR3 spans 14 residues. CDR1 is MGHRA, CDR2 YSYEKL, per germline. Here the CDR3 DNA reads TGCGCCAGCAGCCAAGATGAGGTCACAGATACGCAGTATTTT. It specifies CASSQDEVTDTQYF.

The chain is built from TRBV13 and TRBJ1-5, with 7 bases aligning to TRBD1. The CDR3 length is 18 residues. The junction had 10 bases not matched to a gene; V was cut back by 2 bases and J by 0 bases. CDR1 and CDR2 (germline): PRHDT, FYEKMQ (reference sequence). The CDR3 DNA sequence: TGTGCCAGCAGCTTACACGTCGAAGGGGACAGTAGCAATCAGCCCCAGCATTTT. Residues: CASSLHVEGDSSNQPQHF.

The chain carries TRBV5-4 and TRBJ2-7; TRBD1 matches 7 bases. Germline CDR1 SGHNT, CDR2 YYREEE (reference sequence). Unmatched junction bases numbered 3, after V lost 0 bases and J lost 3 bases. The length of the CDR3 is 14 residues. This CDR3 is CASSLDRGDYEQYF. Written as DNA, the CDR3 is TGTGCCAGCAGCTTGGACAGGGGAGACTACGAGCAGTACTTC.

Written as DNA, the CDR3 is TGTGCCAGCAGCGGGACTAGGGGGCGGATGGCGAACTACGAGCAGTACTTC. Amino acid sequence: CASSGTRGRMANYEQYF. The V and J genes are TRBV5-5 and TRBJ2-7; maybe TRBD2 (8 bases). Germline V gene data show CDR1 as SGHKS and CDR2 as YYEKEE (reference sequence). V dropped 4 bases and J dropped 3 bases, with 23 bases sitting between them. The CDR3 has 17 residues.

The V call is TRBV18, the J call TRBJ1-6, with D uncertain. The CDR3 consists of 16 residues. Germline lookup yields CDR1 KGHSH and CDR2 LQKENI. With 4 bases removed from V and 5 bases from J, the gap between germline ends came to 15 bases. CDR3: CASSQNTVRDNSPLHF. The CDR3 region has the DNA TGTGCCAGCTCACAAAACACCGTGAGGGATAATTCACCCCTCCACTTT.

The chain has TRBV5-1 and TRBJ1-4, with D tentatively TRBD1 (6 bases). The length of the CDR3 is 14 residues. V was pared by 4 bases and J by 8 bases, with 15 bases between. In germline, CDR1 is SGHRS, CDR2 YFSETQ. The CDR3 nucleotides are TGCGCCAGCAGCCTCAGGGGTAATGACGAAAAACTGTTTTTT. It specifies CASSLRGNDEKLFF.

V is TRBV18 and J is TRBJ1-4; unclear D gene. The CDR3 sequence is 15 residues long. Germline assignment: CDR1 KGHSH and CDR2 LQKENI. The ends were cut back, 6 bases at V and 7 bases at J, with 18 bases in the middle. For the CDR3, the DNA is TGTGCCAGCTCTTCCCAAGGTGGAGCCTCTGAAAAACTGTTTTTT. Amino acids: CASSSQGGASEKLFF.

This clone was seen just once. The V gene is TRBV5-6, the J gene TRBJ2-1, with D perhaps TRBD2 (6 bases). Between the trimmed V and J ends, which lost 4 bases and 12 bases, there was a span of 17 bases. This CDR3 has 13 amino acids. Looked up from germline, CDR1 is SGHDT and CDR2 is YYEEEE. CDR3 protein: CASSGPLWRGQFF. The CDR3 DNA reads TGTGCCAGCAGCGGCCCCTTGTGGAGGGGGCAGTTCTTC.

The V gene is TRBV30, the J gene TRBJ2-2; 9 bases agree with TRBD2. V was pared by 4 bases and J by 6 bases, with 3 bases of the junction left unmatched. Germline loops: CDR1 GTSNPN, CDR2 SVGIG (reference sequence). The CDR3 sequence is 13 residues long. CDR3 bases: TGTGCCTGGAACGGACTAGCGTCCGGGGAGCTGTTTTTT. This codes for CAWNGLASGELFF.

In the case of this clone: Other DNA variants within this sample encode the same CDR3. J is TRBJ1-1 and V is TRBV6-1, with TRBD1 identical over 9 bases. V dropped 2 bases and J dropped 6; count of bases not matched to a gene: 4. This CDR3 has 14 residues. CDR1 and CDR2 (germline): MNHNS, SASEGT. CDR3 DNA sequence: TGTGCCAGCAGTGAAAACAGGGGGCGTGCTGAAGCTTTCTTT. Translated, it gives CASSENRGRAEAFF.

The chain couples TRBV10-3 to TRBJ2-7; D may be TRBD1 (6 bases). Germline lookup yields CDR1 ENHRY and CDR2 SYGVKD. This CDR3 contains 11 residues. V gave up 10 bases and J gave up 4 bases, with 11 bases separating them. CDR3 loop: CATSGHYEQYF. CDR3 sequence (DNA): TGTGCCACCTCGGGACATTACGAGCAGTACTTC.

V is TRBV11-2 and J is TRBJ1-2; D remains unclear. The CDR3 totals 16 residues. Germline V gives CDR1 SGHAT, CDR2 FQNNGV. The V and J ends lost 1 base and 7 bases respectively, with 19 bases between them. The CDR3 DNA follows: TGTGCCAGCAGCTTAGGTGTACAGTCCCACTTGAGTGGCTACACCTTC. This encodes CASSLGVQSHLSGYTF.

The chain links TRBV14 to TRBJ2-5, with D possibly matching TRBD1 (6 bases). Germline V gives CDR1 SGHDN, CDR2 FVKESK. Trimming left V 4 bases short and J 1 base short, with 10 bases between. The CDR3 is made up of 14 amino acids. CDR3 DNA sequence: TGTGCCAGCAGCCCCTTAGGGGGCCAAGAGACCCAGTACTTC. Amino acids: CASSPLGGQETQYF.

Of note for this clone: Other DNA sequences of this sample code for an identical CDR3. The chain combines TRBV9 with TRBJ2-7; TRBD1 agrees at 9 bases. In germline, CDR1 is SGDLS, CDR2 YYNGEE. This CDR3 is 14 amino acids long. V shed 0 bases, J shed 2 bases, and the junction held 0 bases outside the gene matches. The CDR3 nucleotides are TGTGCCAGCAGCGTAGGGGACAGGGCCTACGAGCAGTACTTC. Translated, it gives CASSVGDRAYEQYF.

V and J are TRBV4-1 and TRBJ2-3; 7 bases agree with TRBD2. The CDR3 loop spans 17 amino acids. The germline V gene encodes CDR1 MGHRA and CDR2 YSYEKL. V shed 1 base and J 0 bases; nucleotides not matched to a gene: 7. The CDR3 bases are TGCGCCAGCAGCCAAGTCTTTGGGACTATGAGCACAGATACGCAGTATTTT. This encodes CASSQVFGTMSTDTQYF.

The chain uses TRBV18 and TRBJ2-7, with 10 bases identical to TRBD1. Germline trimming cut 5 bases from V and 6 bases from J; bases unmatched to any gene: 10. CDR3 length: 15 residues. Germline V gives CDR1 KGHSH, CDR2 LQKENI. The CDR3 loop reads CASSTATGGLGEQYF. Here the CDR3 DNA reads TGTGCCAGCTCAACTGCGACAGGGGGCTTGGGCGAGCAGTACTTC.

V and J are TRBV21-1 and TRBJ1-5; the table's TRBD1 call for D was not verified on the DNA. TRBV21-1 is given as a pseudogene. The CDR3 has 15 amino acids. The DNA for the CDR3 is TGTGCCAGCAACCTTAGGGGGATCGATGATCAGCCCCAGCATTTT. Translated: CASNLRGIDDQPQHF.